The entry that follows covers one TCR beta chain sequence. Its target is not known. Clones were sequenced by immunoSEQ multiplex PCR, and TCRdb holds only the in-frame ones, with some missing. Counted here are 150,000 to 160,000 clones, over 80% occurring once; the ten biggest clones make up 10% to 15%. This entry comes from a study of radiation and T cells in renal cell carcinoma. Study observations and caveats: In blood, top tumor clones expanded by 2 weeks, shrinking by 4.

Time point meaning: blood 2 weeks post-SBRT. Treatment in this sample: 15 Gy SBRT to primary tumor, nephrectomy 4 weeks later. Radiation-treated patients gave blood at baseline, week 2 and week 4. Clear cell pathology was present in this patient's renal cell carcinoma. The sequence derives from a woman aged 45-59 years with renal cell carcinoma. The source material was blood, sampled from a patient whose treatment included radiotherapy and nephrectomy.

CDR3: CASSEAGWVLFF. In DNA, the CDR3 is TGTGCCAGCAGTGAAGCAGGCTGGGTACTGTTTTTT. The chain uses TRBV6-1 and TRBJ1-4, with D uncertain. Per germline, CDR1 MNHNS and CDR2 SASEGT. The V end was cut by 0 bases, the J end by 13 bases, with 9 bases between. The CDR3 has 12 residues.